This passage covers 24 T cell receptor beta chains from one sample sequenced in a study of blood T cells in healthy people across ages. A second roughly 6 to 12 cycle PCR used barcoded and J-beta primers. TCRdb re-called the 5' RACE reads with MiXCR, one entry per CDR3 protein. The profile shows 1.5 million to 2 million distinct CDR3 sequences, about 50% of them singletons. Sequences were obtained from blood. The receptors were gathered from a woman aged 35 to 49 in good health.

This clonotype was detected a few times. The chain uses TRBV12-3 or TRBV12-4 and TRBJ2-7; TRBD2 might be the D (6 bases). The DNA end favors TRBJ2-5, so the J call may be wrong. The CDR3 totals 14 residues. The CDR3 protein is CASSSRGSRETQYF. DNA of the CDR3: TGTGCCAGCAGTTCACGGGGGAGTCGAGAGACCCAGTACTTC.

This clonotype was detected only once. The rearrangement links TRBV6-4 to TRBJ1-2; D perhaps matches TRBD1 (5 bases). The CDR3 spans 14 residues. Trimming removed 0 bases from V and 10 bases from J, with 15 bases in between. Germline CDR1 and CDR2: MRHNA and SNTAGT. DNA of the CDR3: TGTGCCAGCAGTGACTCGGCGGGGCTACTTGACTACACCTTC. Amino acids: CASSDSAGLLDYTF.

The chain employs TRBV7-2 and TRBJ2-4; TRBD2 might be the D (6 bases). The length of the CDR3 is 14 residues. Trimming removed 5 bases from V and 13 bases from J, with 21 bases in between. Germline assignment: CDR1 SGHTA and CDR2 FQGNSA. As DNA, the CDR3 is TGTGCCAGCAGCCCCACGAGGTCCCCGGGGGAGCAGTACTTC. Its protein product is CASSPTRSPGEQYF.

The chain combines TRBV7-9 with TRBJ1-1; D not resolved. Germline values: CDR1 SEHNR, CDR2 FQNEAQ (reference sequence). The V end lost 5 bases, the J end lost 1 base, and 17 bases lay between the germline ends. The CDR3 length is 16 residues. The CDR3 DNA follows: TGTGCCAGCAGCACCCCCGGCCTAGGACCGAACACTGAAGCTTTCTTT. Its protein product is CASSTPGLGPNTEAFF.

The chain is built from TRBV7-2 and TRBJ2-5; 10 bases agree with TRBD2. The CDR3 runs to 15 residues. Germline values: CDR1 SGHTA, CDR2 FQGNSA. J gave up 5 bases and V 5 bases, and 8 bases lay outside the gene matches. The CDR3 nucleotides read TGTGCCAGCAGCACCCCACTAGCGGGGCAGGAGACCCAGTACTTC. It translates to CASSTPLAGQETQYF.

The V gene is TRBV6-4, the J gene TRBJ2-3; 10 nucleotides align to TRBD2. Germline V lookup: CDR1 MRHNA, CDR2 SNTAGT. This CDR3 spans 18 amino acids. Trimming cost V 6 bases and J 0 bases; bases outside gene matches: 12. The CDR3 nucleotides are TGTGCCAGCAGCAATAGCACGTTACTAGCGGGAAGCACAGATACGCAGTATTTT. Its translation: CASSNSTLLAGSTDTQYF.

The sample holds a few counts of this clonotype. This chain uses TRBV5-1 with TRBJ1-2, with D unclear. Trimming cost V 3 bases and J 7 bases, with 22 bases left between them. Per germline, CDR1 SGHRS and CDR2 YFSETQ. CDR3 size: 16 residues. CDR3 sequence (DNA): TGCGCCAGCAGCTGGGGAGGGAAAAACTCTCCACGTGGCTACACCTTC. Translating it yields CASSWGGKNSPRGYTF.

This clonotype has a handful of counts. This chain connects TRBV10-3 to TRBJ2-1; 11 nucleotides align to TRBD2. Per the germline V gene, CDR1 is ENHRY and CDR2 is SYGVKD. Trimming at V came to 0 bases and at J to 7 bases, leaving 5 bases not matched to a gene. The CDR3 spans 16 residues. The CDR3 DNA reads as TGTGCCATCAGTGAGTCCAGACTAGCGGGATGGAATGAGCAGTTCTTC. This sequence encodes CAISESRLAGWNEQFF.

CDR3 in amino acids: CASSQVSGHEQFF. As DNA, the CDR3 is TGCGCCAGCAGCCAAGTATCCGGCCATGAGCAGTTCTTC. V usage is TRBV4-3 and J usage is TRBJ2-1; D ambiguous. Germline V gene sequence: CDR1 LGHNA, CDR2 YSLEER. This CDR3 spans 13 amino acids. Trimming shortened V by 1 base and J by 8 bases, and 9 bases separated the two germline ends.

The rearrangement uses TRBV6-6 and TRBJ2-5; 11 bases align to TRBD2. Germline values: CDR1 MNHNY, CDR2 SVGAGI (reference sequence). This CDR3 has 16 amino acids. With 5 bases clipped from V and 3 bases from J, the junction kept 8 bases outside the gene matches. The CDR3 DNA is TGTGCCAGCAGTCCCTTAAAGACTAGCGGGAAAGAGACCCAGTACTTC. This translates into CASSPLKTSGKETQYF.

This clonotype was detected a few times. The chain is built from TRBV20-1 and TRBJ2-1, with D possibly being TRBD1 (6 bases). This CDR3 has 15 amino acids. Germline assignment: CDR1 DFQATT and CDR2 SNEGSKA (reference sequence). Trimming pared 3 bases from V and 9 bases from J, leaving 21 bases between. CDR3 bases: TGCAGTGCTAGTCGTTTCAGGGGCGCTTCTAGTGAGCAGTTCTTC. Translating gives CSASRFRGASSEQFF.

The rearrangement links TRBV7-3 to TRBJ2-6; no reliable D call. The CDR3 contains 18 residues. CDR1 is SGHTA and CDR2 is FQGTGA in the germline V gene. V was shortened by 0 bases and J by 0 bases, with 12 bases between the two germline ends. The CDR3 region is CASSLTGFGNSGANVLTF. The CDR3 region has the DNA TGTGCCAGCAGCTTAACGGGCTTCGGTAACTCTGGGGCCAACGTCCTGACTTTC.

This clonotype has only one observation. Since the CDR3 does not end with the conserved phenylalanine or tryptophan, this likely comes from a read error. V gene TRBV7-9 combines with J gene TRBJ2-1, with TRBD2 identical over 7 bases. The CDR3 covers 16 residues. The germline V gene encodes CDR1 SEHNR and CDR2 FQNEAQ (reference sequence). The V and J ends lost 4 bases and 5 bases, in that order; junction bases with no gene match: 11. The CDR3 nucleotides read TGTGCCAGCAGCTGGACGACTAGCAGAGAAGACAATGAGCAGTTCCTC. It encodes CASSWTTSREDNEQFL.

The V and J genes are TRBV7-9 and TRBJ1-2, with D maybe TRBD1 (5 bases). CDR3 length: 15 residues. CDR1 and CDR2 (germline): SEHNR, FQNEAQ (reference sequence). Trimming stripped 0 bases from V and 4 bases from J, with 12 bases between. The CDR3 coding sequence is TGTGCCAGCAGCTTAGCCCATGGGGGAGCCTATGGCTACACCTTC. This codes for CASSLAHGGAYGYTF.

The chain is built from TRBV11-2 and TRBJ2-1, with 10 bases aligning to TRBD2. The V gene end was trimmed by 1 base and the J gene end by 9 bases; junction bases not matched to a gene: 6. Germline loops: CDR1 SGHAT, CDR2 FQNNGV. This CDR3 is built from 15 residues. CDR3 loop: CASSLVASGGGEQFF. In DNA, the CDR3 is TGTGCCAGCAGCTTAGTGGCTAGCGGGGGAGGTGAGCAGTTCTTC.

The CDR3 spells CASSVGQGYGELFF. CDR3 nucleotides: TGTGCCAGCAGTGTTGGACAGGGGTACGGGGAGCTGTTTTTT. The gene calls are TRBV2 and TRBJ2-2; 9 bases are a match to TRBD1. The germline V gene encodes CDR1 SNHLY and CDR2 FYNNEI. The CDR3 consists of 14 residues. Trimming took 4 bases from V and 7 from J; bases not matched to a gene: 4.

The chain couples TRBV6-5 to TRBJ2-7, with a weak D call TRBD1 (6 bases). Looked up from germline, CDR1 is MNHEY and CDR2 is SVGAGI. CDR3 size: 14 residues. Trimming took off 8 bases at V and 3 bases at J, with 17 bases between the two ends. In DNA form, the CDR3 reads TGTGCCAGCGGTACTGTAGGGGGAGACTACGAGCAGTACTTC. Its translation is CASGTVGGDYEQYF.

CDR3 DNA sequence: TGTGCCAGCAGCCAACTGGACAGTCGTAATTCACCCCTCCACTTT. This gives the protein CASSQLDSRNSPLHF. V is TRBV4-2 and J is TRBJ1-6; D might be TRBD1 (6 bases). Germline V gives CDR1 LGHNA, CDR2 YNFKEQ. The CDR3 is 15 residues long. The germline V and J ends were trimmed by 2 bases and 6 bases, with 11 bases remaining between them.

The chain employs TRBV2 and TRBJ2-1; tentative D call: TRBD2 (6 bases). Looked up from germline, CDR1 is SNHLY and CDR2 is FYNNEI. V dropped 3 bases and J dropped 1 base, with 22 bases sitting between them. The CDR3 consists of 19 residues. The CDR3 spells CASSEGTRIGGYSYNEQFF. Here the CDR3 DNA reads TGTGCCAGCAGTGAGGGGACTCGTATTGGGGGGTATTCCTACAATGAGCAGTTCTTC.

This clonotype appeared a few times. The chain employs TRBV6-5 and TRBJ2-6, with 8 bases lining up with TRBD1. Unmatched junction bases numbered 9, after V lost 6 bases and J lost 2 bases. The length of the CDR3 is 17 residues. Germline loops: CDR1 MNHEY, CDR2 SVGAGI. For the CDR3, the DNA is TGTGCCAGCAGAAGAAGGACAGGGAACGCTGGGGCCAACGTCCTGACTTTC. Translated: CASRRRTGNAGANVLTF.

V and J are TRBV10-3 and TRBJ2-3, with D unclear. The CDR3 runs 14 residues. The germline V gene encodes CDR1 ENHRY and CDR2 SYGVKD. V lost 7 bases and J lost 0, with 11 bases in between. The CDR3 nucleotides read TGTGCCATCATGAGTAGCAGGAGCACAGATACGCAGTATTTT. Protein sequence: CAIMSSRSTDTQYF.

The chain is built from TRBV6-1 and TRBJ2-1; no reliable D call. Germline-derived CDR1 and CDR2 are MNHNS and SASEGT. Trimming left V 1 base short and J 0 bases short, with 10 bases between. The CDR3 is 16 residues long. CDR3 region: CASSEEWQSSYNEQFF. The CDR3 DNA reads as TGTGCCAGCAGTGAAGAGTGGCAGAGCTCCTACAATGAGCAGTTCTTC.

This sequence joins TRBV28 and TRBJ2-5; TRBD2 agrees at 7 bases. The ends lost 3 bases at V and 0 bases at J; junction bases unmatched: 7. Per germline, CDR1 MDHEN and CDR2 SYDVKM. This CDR3 region has 16 residues. CDR3 sequence reads: CASSLRRGRHQETQYF. DNA of the CDR3: TGTGCCAGCAGTTTGAGGCGGGGGAGACACCAAGAGACCCAGTACTTC.

In its sample, this clonotype was seen once. The chain uses TRBV7-6 and TRBJ2-4; tentatively, D is TRBD1 (6 bases). TRBJ2-7 explains the end of the DNA better; the J call may be wrong. There are 13 residues in the CDR3. Germline CDR1 and CDR2: SGHVS and FNYEAQ. The CDR3 spells CASSAQQGYEQYF. The DNA of the CDR3 is TGTGCCAGCAGCGCCCAACAGGGTTACGAGCAGTACTTC.